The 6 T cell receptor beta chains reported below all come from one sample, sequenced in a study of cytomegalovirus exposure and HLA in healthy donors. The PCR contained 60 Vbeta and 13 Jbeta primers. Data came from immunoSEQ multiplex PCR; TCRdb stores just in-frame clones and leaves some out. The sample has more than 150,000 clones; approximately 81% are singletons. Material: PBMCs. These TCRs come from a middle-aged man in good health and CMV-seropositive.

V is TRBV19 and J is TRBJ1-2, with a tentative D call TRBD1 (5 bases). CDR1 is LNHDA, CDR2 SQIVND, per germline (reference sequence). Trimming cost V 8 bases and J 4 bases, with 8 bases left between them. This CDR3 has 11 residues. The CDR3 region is CASGRAYGYTF. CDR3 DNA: TGTGCCAGTGGCAGGGCCTATGGCTACACCTTC.

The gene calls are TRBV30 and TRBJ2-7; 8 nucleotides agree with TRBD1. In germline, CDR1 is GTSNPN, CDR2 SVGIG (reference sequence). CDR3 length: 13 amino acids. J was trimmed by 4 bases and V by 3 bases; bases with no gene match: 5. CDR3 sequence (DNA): TGTGCCTGGAGAAGACAGGGGTCGTACGAGCAGTACTTC. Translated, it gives CAWRRQGSYEQYF.

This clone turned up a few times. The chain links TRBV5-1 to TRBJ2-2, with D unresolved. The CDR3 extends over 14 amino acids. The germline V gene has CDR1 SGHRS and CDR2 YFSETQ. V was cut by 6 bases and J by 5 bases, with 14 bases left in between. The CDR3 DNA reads TGCGCCAGCACCGAGGCAGCTGGGACCGGGGAGCTGTTTTTT. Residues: CASTEAAGTGELFF. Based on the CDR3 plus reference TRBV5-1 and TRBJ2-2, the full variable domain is KAGVTQTPRYLIKTRGQQVTLSCSPISGHRSVSWYQQTPGQGLQFLFEYFSETQRNKGNFPGRFSGRQFSNSRSEMNVSTLELGDSALYLCASTEAAGTGELFFGEGSRLTVL.

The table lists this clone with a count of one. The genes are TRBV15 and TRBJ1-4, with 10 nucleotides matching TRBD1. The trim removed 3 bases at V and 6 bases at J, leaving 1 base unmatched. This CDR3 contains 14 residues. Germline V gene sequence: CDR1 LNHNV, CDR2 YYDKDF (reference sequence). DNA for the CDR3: TGTGCCACCAGCAGCGACAGGGGGCATGAAAAACTGTTTTTT. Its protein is CATSSDRGHEKLFF.

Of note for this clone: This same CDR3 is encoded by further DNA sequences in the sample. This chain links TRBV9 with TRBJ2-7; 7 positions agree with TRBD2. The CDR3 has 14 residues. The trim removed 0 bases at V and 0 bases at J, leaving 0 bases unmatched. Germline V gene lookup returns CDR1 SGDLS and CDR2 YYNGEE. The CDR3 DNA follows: TGTGCCAGCAGCGTAGGCGGGAGCTCCTACGAGCAGTACTTC. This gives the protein CASSVGGSSYEQYF.

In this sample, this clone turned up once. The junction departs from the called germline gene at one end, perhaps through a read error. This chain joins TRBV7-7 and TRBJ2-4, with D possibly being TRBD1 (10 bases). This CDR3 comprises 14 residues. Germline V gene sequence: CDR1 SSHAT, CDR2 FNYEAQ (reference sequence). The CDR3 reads CASSAGGTGDIQYF. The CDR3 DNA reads TGTGCTAGCAGCGCGGGGGGGACAGGGGACATTCAGTACTTC. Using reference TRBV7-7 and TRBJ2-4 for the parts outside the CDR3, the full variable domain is GAGVSQSPRYKVTKRGQDVTLRCDPISSHATLYWYQQALGQGPEFLTYFNYEAQPDKSGLPSDRFSAERPEGSISTLTIQRTEQRDSAMYRCASSAGGTGDIQYFGAGTRLSVL.